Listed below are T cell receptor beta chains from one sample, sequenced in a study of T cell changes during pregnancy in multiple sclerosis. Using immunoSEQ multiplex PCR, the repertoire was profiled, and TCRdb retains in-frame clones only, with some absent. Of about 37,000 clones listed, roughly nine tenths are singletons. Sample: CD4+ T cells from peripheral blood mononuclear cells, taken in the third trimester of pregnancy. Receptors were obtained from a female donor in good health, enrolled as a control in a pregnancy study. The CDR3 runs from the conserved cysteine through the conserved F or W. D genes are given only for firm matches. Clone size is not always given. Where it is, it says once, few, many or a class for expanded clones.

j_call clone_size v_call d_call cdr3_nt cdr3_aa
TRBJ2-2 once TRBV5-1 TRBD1 TGCGCCAGCAGCTTGGTTACAGGGGGAACCGGGGAGCTGTTTTTT CASSLVTGGTGELFF
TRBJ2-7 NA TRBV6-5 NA TGTGCCAGCCAGAGCGATTCCTACGAGCAGTACTTC CASQSDSYEQYF
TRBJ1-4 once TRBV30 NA TGTGCCTGGAGGCCTCCAGGGTCAACTAATGAAAAACTGTTTTTT CAWRPPGSTNEKLFF
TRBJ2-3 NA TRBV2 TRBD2 TGTGCCAGCAGGACGGCGGGGGGCACAGATACGCAGTATTTT CASRTAGGTDTQYF
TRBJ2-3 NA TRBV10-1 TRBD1 TGCGCCAGCAGTGAGGGGACAGGGACAGATACGCAGTATTTT CASSEGTGTDTQYF
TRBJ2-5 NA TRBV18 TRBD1 TGTGCCAGCTCACCACCGGGACAGAGACAAGAGACCCAGTACTTC CASSPPGQRQETQYF
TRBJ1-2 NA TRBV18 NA TGTGCCAGCTCACACGGCCGGGATAACTATGGCTACACCTTC CASSHGRDNYGYTF
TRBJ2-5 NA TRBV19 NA TGTGCCAGTAGTACCAGGGGCCGCCAAGAGACCCAGTACTTC CASSTRGRQETQYF
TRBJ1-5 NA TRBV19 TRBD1 TGTGCCACACAGGGGGCGAATAGCAATCAGCCCCAGCATTTT CATQGANSNQPQHF
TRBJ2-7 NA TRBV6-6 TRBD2 TGTGCCAGCAGTTACTCGGCGGGAGGCTTCTACGAGCAGTACTTC CASSYSAGGFYEQYF
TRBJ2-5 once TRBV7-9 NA TGTGCCAGCAGCTTACGACTAGGAAAAGAGACCCAGTACTTC CASSLRLGKETQYF
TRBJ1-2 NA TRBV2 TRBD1 TGTGCCAGCAGTGTCATGGGACAGGGGTCTCGGAACTATGGCTACACCTTC CASSVMGQGSRNYGYTF
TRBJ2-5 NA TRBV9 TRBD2 TGTGCCAGCAGCGTAGCCACGAGCGGGGGTGGGTACCAAGAGACCCAGTACTTC CASSVATSGGGYQETQYF
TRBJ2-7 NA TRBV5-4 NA TGTGCCAGCAGCTTGGGTGGGGAGATCTACGAGCAGTACTTC CASSLGGEIYEQYF
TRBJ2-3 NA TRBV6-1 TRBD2 TGTGCCAGCACTCCGGGACTAGCGGCTACAGATACGCAGTATTTT CASTPGLAATDTQYF
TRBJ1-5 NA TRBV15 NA TGTGCCACCAGCAGAGAAAACAGGGCGCGGCAGCCCCAGCATTTT CATSRENRARQPQHF
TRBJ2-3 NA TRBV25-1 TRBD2 TGTGCCAGCAGTGACCCGCCTAGCGGGACAGCAGATACGCAGTATTTT CASSDPPSGTADTQYF
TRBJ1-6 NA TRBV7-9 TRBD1 TGTGCCAGCAGGGAGGGGGTTCAGGGGGCGCTGGATTCACCCCTCCACTTT CASREGVQGALDSPLHF
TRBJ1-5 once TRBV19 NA TGTGCCGCGGGTCCCAATCAGCCCCAGCATTTT CAAGPNQPQHF
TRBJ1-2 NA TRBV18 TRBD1 TGTGCCAGCTCACCCCGGACAGGGCCCCACTATGGCTACACCTTC CASSPRTGPHYGYTF
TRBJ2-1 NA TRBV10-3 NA TGTGCCATCAGCGCTGACGGGTCCTACAATGAGCAGTTCTTC CAISADGSYNEQFF
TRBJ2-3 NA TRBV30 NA TGTGCCTGGGATACAGGAGGCACAGATACGCAGTATTTT CAWDTGGTDTQYF
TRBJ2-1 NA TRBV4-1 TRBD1 TGCGCCAGCAGCCAAGATCTAGGGCAGGGGGCGAGGAATGAGCAGTTCTTC CASSQDLGQGARNEQFF
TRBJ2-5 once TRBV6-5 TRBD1 TGTGCCAGCAGAACCCAGACAGGGAGCGAGACCCAGTACTTC CASRTQTGSETQYF
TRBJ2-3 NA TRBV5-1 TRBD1 TGCGCCAGCAGCTTTAAGGGACAGGGGGCTTCAACAGATACGCAGTATTTT CASSFKGQGASTDTQYF
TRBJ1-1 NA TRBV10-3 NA TGTGCCATCAGTGAGTCGTTCCTGGGCGAAGCTTTCTTT CAISESFLGEAFF
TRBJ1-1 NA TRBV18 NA TGTGCCAGCTCACCAGGGAGGGGGAACACTGAAGCTTTCTTT CASSPGRGNTEAFF
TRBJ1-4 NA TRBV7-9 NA TGTGCCAGCAGCTTAGATCGGCAGGGTTATGAAAAACTGTTTTTT CASSLDRQGYEKLFF
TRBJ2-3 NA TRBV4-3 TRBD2 TGCGCCAGCAGCCAATCCGGGAGGGTGACAGATACGCAGTATTTT CASSQSGRVTDTQYF
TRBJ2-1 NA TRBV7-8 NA TGTGCCAGCTCTCCGGGGAGCTCCTACAATGAGCAGTTCTTC CASSPGSSYNEQFF
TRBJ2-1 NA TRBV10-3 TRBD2 TGTGCCATCAGCCGGTCGGGGGGGGGTGAGCAGTTCTTC CAISRSGGGEQFF
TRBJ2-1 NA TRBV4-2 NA TGTGCCAGCAGCCAAGAAGAAGGGGGTGAGCAGTTCTTC CASSQEEGGEQFF
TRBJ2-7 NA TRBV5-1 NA TGCGCCAGCAGCGGGGACAACTCCTACGAGCAGTACTTC CASSGDNSYEQYF
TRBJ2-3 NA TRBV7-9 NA TGTGCCAGCAGCTTAGTACAGACAGATACGCAGTATTTT CASSLVQTDTQYF
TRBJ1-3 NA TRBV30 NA TGTGCCTGGAGTGTATCAGGCCGCTCTGGAAACACCATATATTTT CAWSVSGRSGNTIYF
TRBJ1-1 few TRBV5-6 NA TGTGCCAGCAGCTTGCAATACACTGAAGCTTTCTTT CASSLQYTEAFF
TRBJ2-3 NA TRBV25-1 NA TGTGCCAGCAGTGATCCTAGCGGCACAGATACGCAGTATTTT CASSDPSGTDTQYF
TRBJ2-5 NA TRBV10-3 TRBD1 TGTGCCATCAGTGAGACCGACAGGGGGACAGAGACCCAGTACTTC CAISETDRGTETQYF
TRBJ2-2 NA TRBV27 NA TGTGCCAGCAGTTTTCGGGACTCGGTCACCAGCACCGGGGAGCTGTTTTTT CASSFRDSVTSTGELFF
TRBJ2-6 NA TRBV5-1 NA TGCGCCAGCAGCTTGGACGACTGGGGGGCCAACGTCCTGACTTTC CASSLDDWGANVLTF
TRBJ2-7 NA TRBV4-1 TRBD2 TGCGCCAGCAGCCATCCGGGACTAGCGGGGGCCCGGGGGTTCCACGAGCAGTACTTC CASSHPGLAGARGFHEQYF
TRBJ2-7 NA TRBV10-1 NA TGCGCCAGCAGCTACCCAGTCGCGGGGTCTTCTAACGAGCAGTACTTC CASSYPVAGSSNEQYF